This T cell receptor (beta chain) was found in a study of T cell responses to AZD1222 COVID-19 vaccine. Overall study findings and caveats: Baseline seropositives among AZD1222 recipients totaled only five or six. Among spike-specific TCRs, nearly half reportedly target unmutated variant regions. Sampling captured repertoires only after the peak T cell response. Breadth and depth of Spike-specific TCRs rose after two AZD1222 doses.

For this clone: Its antigen is undetermined.

Measured with immunoSEQ multiplex PCR; TCRdb has only the in-frame clones, and not every one. The sample has 150,000 to 250,000 clones; roughly nine tenths are singletons. V was trimmed by 3 bases and J by 4 bases, leaving 12 bases between them. The germline V gene encodes CDR1 LNHNV and CDR2 YYDKDF (reference sequence). The CDR3 spans 14 residues. The sample was peripheral blood, taken 28 days after the second AZD1222 dose. This TCR came from an adult who received the AZD1222 COVID-19 vaccine. V usage is TRBV15 and J usage is TRBJ1-2; D is possibly TRBD1 (6 bases). The CDR3 here is CATSSDTGRYGYTF. In DNA, the CDR3 is TGTGCCACCAGCAGCGATACAGGGCGCTATGGCTACACCTTC.